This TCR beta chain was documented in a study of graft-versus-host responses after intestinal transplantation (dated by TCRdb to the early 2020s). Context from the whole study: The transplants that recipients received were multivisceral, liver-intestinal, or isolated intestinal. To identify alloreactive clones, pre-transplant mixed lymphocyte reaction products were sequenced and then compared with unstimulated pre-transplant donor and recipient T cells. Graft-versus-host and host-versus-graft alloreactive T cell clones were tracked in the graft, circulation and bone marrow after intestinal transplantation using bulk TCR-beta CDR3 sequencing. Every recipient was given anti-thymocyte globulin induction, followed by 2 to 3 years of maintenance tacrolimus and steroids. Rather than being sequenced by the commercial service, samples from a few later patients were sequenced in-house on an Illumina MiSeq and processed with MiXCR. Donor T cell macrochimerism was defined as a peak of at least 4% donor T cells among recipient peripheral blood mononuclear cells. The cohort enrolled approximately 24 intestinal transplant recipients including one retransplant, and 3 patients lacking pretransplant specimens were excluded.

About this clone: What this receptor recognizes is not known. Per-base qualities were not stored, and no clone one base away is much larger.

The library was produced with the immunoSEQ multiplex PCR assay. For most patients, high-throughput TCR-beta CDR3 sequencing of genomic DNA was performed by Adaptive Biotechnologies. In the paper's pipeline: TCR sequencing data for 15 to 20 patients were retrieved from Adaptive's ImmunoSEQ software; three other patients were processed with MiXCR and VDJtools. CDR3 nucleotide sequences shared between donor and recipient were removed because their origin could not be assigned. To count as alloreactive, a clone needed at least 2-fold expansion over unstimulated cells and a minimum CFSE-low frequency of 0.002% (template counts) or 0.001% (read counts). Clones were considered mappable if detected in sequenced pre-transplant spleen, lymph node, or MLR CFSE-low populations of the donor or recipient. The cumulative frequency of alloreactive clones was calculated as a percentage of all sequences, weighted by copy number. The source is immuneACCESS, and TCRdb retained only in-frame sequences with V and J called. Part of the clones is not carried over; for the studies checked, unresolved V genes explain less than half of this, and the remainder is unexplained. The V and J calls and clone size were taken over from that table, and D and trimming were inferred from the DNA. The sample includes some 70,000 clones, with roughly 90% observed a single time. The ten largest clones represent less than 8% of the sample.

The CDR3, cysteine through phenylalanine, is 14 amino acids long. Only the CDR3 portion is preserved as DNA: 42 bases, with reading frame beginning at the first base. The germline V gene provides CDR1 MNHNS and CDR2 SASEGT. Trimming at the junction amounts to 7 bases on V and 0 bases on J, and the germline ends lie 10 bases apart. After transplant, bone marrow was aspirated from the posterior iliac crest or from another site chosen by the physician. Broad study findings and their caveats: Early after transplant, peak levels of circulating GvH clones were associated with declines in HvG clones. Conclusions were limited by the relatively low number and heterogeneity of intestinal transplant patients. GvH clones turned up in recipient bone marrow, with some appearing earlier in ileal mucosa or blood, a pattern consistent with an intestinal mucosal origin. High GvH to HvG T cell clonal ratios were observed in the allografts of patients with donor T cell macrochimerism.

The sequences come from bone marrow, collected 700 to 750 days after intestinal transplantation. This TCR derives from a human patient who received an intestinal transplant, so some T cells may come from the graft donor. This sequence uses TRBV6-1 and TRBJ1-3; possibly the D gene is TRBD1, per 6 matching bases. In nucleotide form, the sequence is TGTGCCAGCAAGGTCAGGGGCTCTGGAAACACCATATATTTT. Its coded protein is CASKVRGSGNTIYF.